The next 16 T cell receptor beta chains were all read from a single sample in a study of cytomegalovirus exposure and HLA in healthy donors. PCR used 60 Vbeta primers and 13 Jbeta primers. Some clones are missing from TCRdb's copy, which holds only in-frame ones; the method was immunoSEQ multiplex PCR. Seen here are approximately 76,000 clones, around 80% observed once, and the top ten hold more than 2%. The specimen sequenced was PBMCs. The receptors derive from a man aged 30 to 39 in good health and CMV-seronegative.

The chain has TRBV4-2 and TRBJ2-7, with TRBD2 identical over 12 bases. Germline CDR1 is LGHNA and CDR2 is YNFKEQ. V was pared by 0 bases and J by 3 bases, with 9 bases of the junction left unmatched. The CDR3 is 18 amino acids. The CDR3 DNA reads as TGTGCCAGCAGCCAAGATTTTTCGGTGACTAGCGGGGGCTACGAGCAGTACTTC. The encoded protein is CASSQDFSVTSGGYEQYF.

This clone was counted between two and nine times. DNA for the CDR3: TGCGCCAGCAGGATAGCGGGAGTGGACGAGCAGTACTTC. This encodes CASRIAGVDEQYF. The chain recombines TRBV5-1 with TRBJ2-7, with 9 nucleotides matching TRBD2. Germline values: CDR1 SGHRS, CDR2 YFSETQ. This CDR3 is 13 amino acids long. V gave up 5 bases and J gave up 5 bases; unmatched junction bases: 5.

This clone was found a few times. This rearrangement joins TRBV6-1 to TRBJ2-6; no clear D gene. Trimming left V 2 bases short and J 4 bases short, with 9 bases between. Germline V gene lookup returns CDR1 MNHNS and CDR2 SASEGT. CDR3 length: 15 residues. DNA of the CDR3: TGTGCCAGCAGTGAATTACTATCCGGGGCCAACGTCCTGACTTTC. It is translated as CASSELLSGANVLTF.

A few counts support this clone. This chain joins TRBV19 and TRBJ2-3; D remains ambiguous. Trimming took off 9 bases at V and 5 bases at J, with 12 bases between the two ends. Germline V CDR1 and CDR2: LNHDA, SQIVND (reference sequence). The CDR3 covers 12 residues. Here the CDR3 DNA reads TGTGCCAGCAGATTAAGTGGAGATACGCAGTATTTT. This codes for CASRLSGDTQYF.

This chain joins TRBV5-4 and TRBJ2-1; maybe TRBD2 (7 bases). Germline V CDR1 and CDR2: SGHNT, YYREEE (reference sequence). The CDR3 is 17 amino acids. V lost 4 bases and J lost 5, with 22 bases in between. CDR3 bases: TGTGCCAGCAGCCCTCGGTTAGGAGGGGGGGACCACAATGAGCAGTTCTTC. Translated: CASSPRLGGGDHNEQFF.

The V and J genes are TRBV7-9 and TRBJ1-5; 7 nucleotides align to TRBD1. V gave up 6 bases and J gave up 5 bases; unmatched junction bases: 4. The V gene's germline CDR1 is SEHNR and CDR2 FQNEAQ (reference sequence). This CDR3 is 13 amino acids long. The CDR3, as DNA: TGTGCCAGCAGTTATCAGGGGGATCAGCCCCAGCATTTT. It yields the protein CASSYQGDQPQHF.

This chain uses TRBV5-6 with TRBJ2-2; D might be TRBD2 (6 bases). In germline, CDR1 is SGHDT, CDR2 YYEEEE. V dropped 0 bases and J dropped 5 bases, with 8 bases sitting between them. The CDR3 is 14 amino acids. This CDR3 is CASSLVGGTGELFF. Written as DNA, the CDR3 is TGTGCCAGCAGCTTGGTTGGGGGGACCGGGGAGCTGTTTTTT.

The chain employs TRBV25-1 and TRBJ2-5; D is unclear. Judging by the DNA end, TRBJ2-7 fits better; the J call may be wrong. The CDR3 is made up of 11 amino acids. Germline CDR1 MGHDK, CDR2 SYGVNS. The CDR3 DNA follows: TGTGCCAGCAGTGCCATCTACGAGCAGTACTTC. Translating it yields CASSAIYEQYF.

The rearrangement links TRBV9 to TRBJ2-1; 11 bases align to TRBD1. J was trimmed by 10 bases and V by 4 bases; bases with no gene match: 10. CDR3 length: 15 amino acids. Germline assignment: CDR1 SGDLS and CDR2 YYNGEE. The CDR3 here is CASSSWTGGKYEQFF. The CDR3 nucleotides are TGTGCCAGCAGCTCTTGGACAGGGGGCAAGTACGAGCAGTTCTTC.

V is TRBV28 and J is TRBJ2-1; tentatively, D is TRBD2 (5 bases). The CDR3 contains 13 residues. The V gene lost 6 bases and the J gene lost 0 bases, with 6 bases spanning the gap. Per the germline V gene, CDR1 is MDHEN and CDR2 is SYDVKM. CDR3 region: CASRGSSYNEQFF. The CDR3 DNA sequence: TGTGCCAGCAGGGGGAGCTCCTACAATGAGCAGTTCTTC.

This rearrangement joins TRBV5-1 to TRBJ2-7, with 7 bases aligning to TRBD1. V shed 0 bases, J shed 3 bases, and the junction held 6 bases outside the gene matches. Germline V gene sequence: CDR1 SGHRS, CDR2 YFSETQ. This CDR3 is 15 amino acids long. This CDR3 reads CASSLEGQPYYEQYF. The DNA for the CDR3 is TGCGCCAGCAGCTTGGAGGGACAGCCATACTACGAGCAGTACTTC.

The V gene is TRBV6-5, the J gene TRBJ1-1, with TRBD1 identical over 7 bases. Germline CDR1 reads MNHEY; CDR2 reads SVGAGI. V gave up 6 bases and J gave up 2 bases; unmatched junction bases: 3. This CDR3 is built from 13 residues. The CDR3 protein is CASRRGLNTEAFF. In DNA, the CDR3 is TGTGCCAGCAGGAGGGGGCTCAACACTGAAGCTTTCTTT.

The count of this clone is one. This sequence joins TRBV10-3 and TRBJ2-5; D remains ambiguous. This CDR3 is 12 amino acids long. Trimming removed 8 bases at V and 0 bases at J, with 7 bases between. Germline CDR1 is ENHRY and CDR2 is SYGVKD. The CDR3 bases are TGTGCCATCTCGCCAGACCAAGAGACCCAGTACTTC. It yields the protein CAISPDQETQYF.

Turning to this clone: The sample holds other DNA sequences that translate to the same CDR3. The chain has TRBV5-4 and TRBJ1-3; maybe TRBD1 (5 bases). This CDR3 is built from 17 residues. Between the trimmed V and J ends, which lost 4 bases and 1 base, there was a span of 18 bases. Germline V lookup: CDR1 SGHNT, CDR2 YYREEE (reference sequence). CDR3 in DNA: TGTGCCAGCAGCCCCCGGGGGGACGGCATTTCTGGAAACACCATATATTTT. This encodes CASSPRGDGISGNTIYF.

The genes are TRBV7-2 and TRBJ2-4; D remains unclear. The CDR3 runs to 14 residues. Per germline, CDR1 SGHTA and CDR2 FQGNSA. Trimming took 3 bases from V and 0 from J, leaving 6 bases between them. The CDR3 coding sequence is TGTGCCAGCAGCTTGCGGTTAGCCAAAAACATTCAGTACTTC. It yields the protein CASSLRLAKNIQYF.

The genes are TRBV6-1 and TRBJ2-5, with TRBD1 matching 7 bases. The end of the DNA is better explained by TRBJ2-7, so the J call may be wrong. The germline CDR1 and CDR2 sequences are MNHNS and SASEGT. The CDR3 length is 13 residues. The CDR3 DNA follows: TGTGCCTCTGAAGACAGGGTTTTCTCCGAGCAGTACTTC. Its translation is CASEDRVFSEQYF.